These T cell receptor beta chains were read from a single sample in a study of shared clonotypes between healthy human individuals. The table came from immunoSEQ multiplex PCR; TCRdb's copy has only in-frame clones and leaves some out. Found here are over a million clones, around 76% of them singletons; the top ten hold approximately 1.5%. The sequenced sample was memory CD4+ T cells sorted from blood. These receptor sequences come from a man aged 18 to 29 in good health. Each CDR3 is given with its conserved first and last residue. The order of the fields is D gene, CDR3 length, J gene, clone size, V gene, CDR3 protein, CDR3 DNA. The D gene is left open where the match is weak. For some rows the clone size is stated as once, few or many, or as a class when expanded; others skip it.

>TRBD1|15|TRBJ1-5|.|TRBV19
CASSMKGQGGQPQHF
TGTGCCAGTAGTATGAAGGGACAGGGAGGGCAGCCCCAGCATTTT
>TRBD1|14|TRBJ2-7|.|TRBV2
CASRRDRGLDEQYF
TGTGCCAGCAGAAGGGACAGGGGCTTAGACGAGCAGTACTTC
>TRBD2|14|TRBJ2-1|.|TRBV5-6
CASSLAALAGEQFF
TGTGCCAGCAGCTTGGCCGCCCTAGCGGGGGAGCAGTTCTTC
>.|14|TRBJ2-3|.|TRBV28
CASSLETGRGAQYF
TGTGCCAGCAGTCTCGAGACAGGTCGGGGGGCGCAGTATTTT
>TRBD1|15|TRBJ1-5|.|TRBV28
CASSYGQGVSQPQHF
TGTGCCAGCAGCTATGGACAGGGGGTGAGTCAGCCCCAGCATTTT
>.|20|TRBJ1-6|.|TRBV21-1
CASSPKSLDRGKSYNSPLHF
TGTGCCAGCAGCCCAAAGAGCCTTGACAGGGGGAAATCCTATAATTCACCCCTCCACTTT
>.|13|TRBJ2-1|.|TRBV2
CASSFTGGGEQFF
TGTGCCAGCAGTTTCACTGGGGGTGGGGAGCAGTTCTTC
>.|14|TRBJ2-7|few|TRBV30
CAWSVHGGNYEQYF
TGTGCCTGGAGTGTCCATGGCGGGAACTACGAGCAGTACTTC
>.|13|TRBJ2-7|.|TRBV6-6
CASSSTDNYEQYF
TGTGCCAGCAGTTCCACGGACAACTACGAGCAGTACTTC
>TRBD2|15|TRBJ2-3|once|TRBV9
CASSVSGARTDTQYF
TGTGCCAGCAGCGTCAGCGGGGCCCGCACAGATACGCAGTATTTT
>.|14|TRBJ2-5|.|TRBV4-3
CASSQNRDGETQYF
TGCGCCAGCAGCCAAAACAGGGATGGGGAGACCCAGTACTTC
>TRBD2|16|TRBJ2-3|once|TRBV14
CASSPGLAANTDTQYF
TGTGCCAGCAGCCCTGGACTAGCGGCAAACACAGATACGCAGTATTTT
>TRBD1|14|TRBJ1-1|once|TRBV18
CASSTTGGNTEAFF
TGTGCCAGCTCAACTACAGGGGGGAACACTGAAGCTTTCTTT
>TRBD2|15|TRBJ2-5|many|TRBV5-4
CASSLKTSGKETQYF
TGTGCCAGCAGCTTGAAGACTAGCGGGAAAGAGACCCAGTACTTC
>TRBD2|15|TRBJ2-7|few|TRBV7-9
CASSLTGTSGYEQYF
TGTGCCAGCAGCTTGACCGGGACTAGCGGCTACGAGCAGTACTTC
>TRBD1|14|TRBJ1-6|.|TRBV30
CAWGTGKGDSPLHF
TGTGCCTGGGGGACAGGGAAAGGGGATTCACCCCTCCACTTT
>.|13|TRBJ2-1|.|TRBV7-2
CASSSSPGYEQFF
TGTGCCAGCAGCTCCTCCCCCGGCTATGAGCAGTTCTTC
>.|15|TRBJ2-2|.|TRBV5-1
CASSPPAGNTGELFF
TGCGCCAGCAGCCCCCCGGCAGGGAACACCGGGGAGCTGTTTTTT
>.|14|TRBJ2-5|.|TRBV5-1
CASSLGRPQETQYF
TGCGCCAGCAGCTTGGGACGCCCCCAAGAGACCCAGTACTTC
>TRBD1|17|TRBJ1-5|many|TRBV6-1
CATSGGQGRMSNQPQHF
TGTGCCACCAGTGGGGGACAGGGGCGTATGAGCAATCAGCCCCAGCATTTT
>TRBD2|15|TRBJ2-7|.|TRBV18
CASSPGLAGSDEQYF
TGTGCCAGCTCACCTGGACTAGCGGGTTCCGACGAGCAGTACTTC
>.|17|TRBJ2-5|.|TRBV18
CASSPPHVGRLGETQYF
TGTGCCAGCTCACCACCACACGTAGGGAGATTGGGAGAGACCCAGTACTTC
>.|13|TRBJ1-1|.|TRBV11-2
CASSLGVGTEAFF
TGTGCCAGCAGCTTAGGGGTCGGCACTGAAGCTTTCTTT
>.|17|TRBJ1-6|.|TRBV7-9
CASSLARGPLSDSPLHF
TGTGCCAGCAGCTTAGCGAGGGGCCCTCTCAGCGATTCACCCCTCCACTTT
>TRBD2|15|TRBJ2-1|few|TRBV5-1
CASSLVAGGGGEQFF
TGCGCCAGCAGCTTGGTAGCGGGAGGGGGCGGTGAGCAGTTCTTC
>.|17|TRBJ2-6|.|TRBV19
CASSLPGRTSGANVLTF
TGTGCCAGTAGTCTTCCGGGACGGACCTCTGGGGCCAACGTCCTGACTTTC
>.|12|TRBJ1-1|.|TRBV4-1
CASSQEARQAFF
TGCGCCAGCAGCCAAGAGGCCCGGCAAGCTTTCTTT
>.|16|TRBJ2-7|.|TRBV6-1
CASSEDRGTISYEQYF
TGTGCCAGCAGTGAAGACCGAGGGACCATCTCCTACGAGCAGTACTTC
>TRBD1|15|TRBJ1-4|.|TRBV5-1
CASSVGQGTREKLFF
TGCGCCAGCAGCGTCGGACAGGGTACAAGGGAAAAACTGTTTTTT
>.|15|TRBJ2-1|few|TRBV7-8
CASSLGASRGDEQFF
TGTGCCAGCAGCTTAGGCGCCTCCAGGGGCGATGAGCAGTTCTTC
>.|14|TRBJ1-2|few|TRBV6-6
CASRDNLANYGYTF
TGTGCCAGCAGGGACAACCTAGCTAACTATGGCTACACCTTC
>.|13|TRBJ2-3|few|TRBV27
CASSLGQRDTQYF
TGTGCCAGCAGTTTAGGGCAGAGAGATACGCAGTATTTT
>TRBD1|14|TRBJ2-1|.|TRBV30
CAWEGTGRGNEQFF
TGTGCCTGGGAGGGGACAGGGAGAGGGAATGAGCAGTTCTTC
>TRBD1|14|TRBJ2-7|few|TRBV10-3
CAISEKGQGYEQYF
TGTGCCATCAGTGAGAAGGGACAGGGCTACGAGCAGTACTTC
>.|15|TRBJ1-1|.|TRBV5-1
CASSPYSGVNTEAFF
TGCGCCAGCAGCCCTTACTCAGGGGTAAACACTGAAGCTTTCTTT
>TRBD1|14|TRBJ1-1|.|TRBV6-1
CASSLQGADTEAFF
TGTGCCAGCAGTCTACAGGGGGCTGACACTGAAGCTTTCTTT
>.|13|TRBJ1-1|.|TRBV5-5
CASSATANTEAFF
TGTGCCAGCAGCGCGACAGCGAACACTGAAGCTTTCTTT
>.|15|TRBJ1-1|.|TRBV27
CASSPFRSLGTEAFF
TGTGCCAGCAGTCCCTTTAGGTCACTTGGGACTGAAGCTTTCTTT
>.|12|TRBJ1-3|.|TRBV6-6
CASSRGRELVHF
TGTGCCAGCAGTCGAGGTCGGGAGCTGGTACATTTT
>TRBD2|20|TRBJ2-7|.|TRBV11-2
CASSLDGVGARRESPYEQYF
TGTGCCAGCAGCTTAGATGGCGTTGGGGCAAGGCGGGAGAGCCCCTACGAGCAGTACTTC
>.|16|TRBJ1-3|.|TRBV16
CASSPGQLLGGNTIYF
TGTGCCAGCAGCCCAGGACAGCTTCTGGGAGGAAACACCATATATTTT
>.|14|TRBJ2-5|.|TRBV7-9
CASSFETHQETQYF
TGTGCCAGCAGCTTTGAGACCCACCAAGAGACCCAGTACTTC
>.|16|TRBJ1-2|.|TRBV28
CASSSPGGRGRNGYTF
TGTGCCAGCAGTTCTCCCGGGGGGAGGGGCAGGAATGGCTACACCTTC
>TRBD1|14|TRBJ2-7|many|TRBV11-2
CASSLGGQGGEQYF
TGTGCCAGCAGCTTAGGGGGACAGGGGGGCGAGCAGTACTTC
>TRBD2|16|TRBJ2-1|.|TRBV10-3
CAISESGLAGLNEQFF
TGTGCCATCAGTGAGTCGGGACTAGCGGGACTCAATGAGCAGTTCTTC
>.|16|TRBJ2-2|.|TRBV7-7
CASSPESSSHTGELFF
TGTGCTAGCAGCCCCGAATCTAGCTCCCACACCGGGGAGCTGTTTTTT
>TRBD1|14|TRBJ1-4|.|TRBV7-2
CASSLNTGGEKLFF
TGTGCCAGCAGCTTAAACACAGGGGGTGAAAAACTGTTTTTT
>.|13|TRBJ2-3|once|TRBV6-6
CASSRGSTDTQYF
TGTGCCAGCAGTAGGGGGAGCACAGATACGCAGTATTTT
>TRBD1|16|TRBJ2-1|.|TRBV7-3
CASSLRGWGRGNEQFF
TGTGCCAGCAGCCTCAGGGGGTGGGGCCGTGGCAATGAGCAGTTCTTC
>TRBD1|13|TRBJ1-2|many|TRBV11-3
CASSFRGRDGYTF
TGTGCCAGCAGCTTCAGGGGGAGGGATGGCTACACCTTC